The 6 T cell receptor beta chains listed next were all sequenced from one sample in a study of blood T cells in healthy people across ages. The second PCR ran roughly 7 to 12 cycles with a sample-barcoded 5' primer and J-beta primers. In TCRdb, the 5' RACE reads were re-called with MiXCR into one record per CDR3 protein. The data show some 700,000 distinct CDR3 sequences, 22% seen once. Sequences were obtained from blood. All receptors derive from a man in his 70s in good health.

The chain employs TRBV20-1 and TRBJ2-2; 7 bases fit TRBD2. Germline-derived CDR1 and CDR2 are DFQATT and SNEGSKA (reference sequence). The V and J ends lost 5 bases and 11 bases, in that order; junction bases with no gene match: 11. This CDR3 contains 13 residues. The CDR3, as DNA: TGCAGTGCTGTACAAGGGACTAACTTAGAGCTGTTTTTT. Its protein is CSAVQGTNLELFF.

The V and J genes are TRBV10-3 and TRBJ1-1, with 10 bases identical to TRBD1. The CDR3 runs to 13 residues. V trimming: 4 bases; J trimming: 5 bases; junction bases outside the gene matches: 1. The germline V gene has CDR1 ENHRY and CDR2 SYGVKD. The CDR3 bases are TGTGCCATCAGTGGGACAGGGGGGACTGAAGCTTTCTTT. It is translated as CAISGTGGTEAFF.

The table lists this clonotype with a few counts. V and J are TRBV15 and TRBJ1-4; weak D call: TRBD1 (5 bases). V lost 0 bases, J lost 4 bases, and 12 bases lay in between. The CDR3 is 16 amino acids. The germline gives CDR1 LNHNV, CDR2 YYDKDF (reference sequence). In DNA, the CDR3 is TGTGCCACCAGCAGAGATCTAGGACAAGTTAATGAAAAACTGTTTTTT. Protein: CATSRDLGQVNEKLFF.

V gene TRBV14 combines with J gene TRBJ2-1; D ambiguous. The CDR3 consists of 15 residues. Germline CDR1 reads SGHDN; CDR2 reads FVKESK. Between the trimmed V and J ends, which lost 4 bases and 5 bases, there was a span of 15 bases. CDR3 amino acids: CASSLSGSPNNEQFF. In DNA form, the CDR3 reads TGTGCCAGCAGCCTTAGTGGGTCCCCTAACAATGAGCAGTTCTTC.

This clonotype turned up a few times. The CDR3 here is CASSWAGDYGYTF. As DNA, the CDR3 is TGTGCCAGCAGCTGGGCCGGGGACTATGGCTACACCTTC. The V and J genes are TRBV5-5 and TRBJ1-2; D gene unclear. With 3 bases removed from V and 3 bases from J, the gap between germline ends came to 9 bases. Germline loops: CDR1 SGHKS, CDR2 YYEKEE (reference sequence). This CDR3 has 13 residues.

J is TRBJ1-1 and V is TRBV12-3 or TRBV12-4; the match to TRBD1 covers 7 bases. This CDR3 region has 13 residues. V lost 6 bases and J lost 5; bases outside the gene matches: 6. The CDR3 nucleotides read TGTGCCAGCAGCCTGACAGGGCAAACTGAAGCTTTCTTT. Translating gives CASSLTGQTEAFF.